Below, one T cell receptor beta chain is given with its context. The sample comes from a study of shared clonotypes between healthy human individuals. For the study at large: A couple of women and a few men aged 18 to 49 made up the donors.

This CDR3 contains 13 residues. Germline loops: CDR1 SNHLY, CDR2 FYNNEI. V was cut by 7 bases and J by 0 bases, with 10 bases left in between. Researchers sequenced unsorted PBMC DNA using ten immunoSEQ deep assay plates. Sequencing used immunoSEQ multiplex PCR; TCRdb keeps in-frame clones, though not all of them. The sample has fewer than 550,000 clones, 60% to 80% seen once. The sequence was obtained from a woman aged 40 to 50 in good health. Some clones in this sample may be carry-over from other donors' samples. Sequenced material: PBMCs. The rearrangement links TRBV2 to TRBJ2-7; perhaps TRBD1 as D (5 bases). The CDR3 spells CASTRTISYEQYF. CDR3 DNA sequence: TGTGCCAGCACCAGGACAATCTCCTACGAGCAGTACTTC.